This entry lists 5 T cell receptor beta chains sequenced from one sample in a study of response to subunit inactivated influenza vaccine. MiXCR, applied by TCRdb to the RT-PCR reads, yields one record per CDR3 protein. Of 500,000 to 600,000 distinct CDR3 sequences detected, approximately 10% appear once; the ten largest clones hold approximately 9.9%. The same specimen was also included in a second study, on T cells expressing NK-cell markers. As that report states: The cDNA for TCR beta came from 5'RACE template switching with UMIs.

This specimen consisted of PBMCs from blood, obtained on the day of vaccination. The source is a man aged 45 to 65 who received an inactivated influenza vaccine.

This clonotype was recorded at least ten times. The rearrangement links TRBV7-2 to TRBJ2-1; D is tentatively TRBD1 or TRBD2 (5 bases each). The CDR3 is made up of 15 amino acids. From germline, CDR1 is SGHTA and CDR2 FQGNSA. V shed 1 base and J shed 5 bases, with 12 bases lying between them. CDR3 residues: CASSLVIGADNEQFF. The CDR3 nucleotides read TGTGCCAGCAGCTTAGTTATCGGGGCAGACAATGAGCAGTTCTTC.

This clonotype showed up just a few times. The rearrangement joins TRBV6-6 to TRBJ1-2, with 9 bases fitting TRBD1. This CDR3 has 13 residues. V lost 5 bases and J lost 8; bases outside the gene matches: 6. The V gene's germline CDR1 is MNHNY and CDR2 SVGAGI (reference sequence). CDR3 nucleotides: TGTGCCAGCAGTCTACAGGGGGCGGTAGGCTACACCTTC. It yields the protein CASSLQGAVGYTF.

This clonotype was recorded a few times. The CDR3 is CSAKRGGPGETQYF. CDR3 coding DNA: TGCAGTGCTAAGCGGGGGGGCCCAGGAGAGACCCAGTACTTC. The V gene is TRBV20-1, the J gene TRBJ2-5, with 10 bases that match TRBD2. CDR3 length: 14 residues. V lost 4 bases, J lost 4 bases, and 6 bases stayed unmatched. CDR1 and CDR2 (germline): DFQATT, SNEGSKA (reference sequence).

The rearrangement joins TRBV18 to TRBJ2-1, with 10 bases fitting TRBD2. Germline V CDR1 and CDR2: KGHSH, LQKENI. The V segment lost 3 bases and the J segment 6 bases; nucleotides outside the gene matches: 5. The CDR3 has 15 amino acids. CDR3 in DNA: TGTGCCAGCTCACCTCTAGCGGGGGCCCTCAATGAGCAGTTCTTC. Its protein product is CASSPLAGALNEQFF.

The table lists this clonotype with a few counts. The rearrangement links TRBV27 to TRBJ1-1, with a weak D call TRBD1 (6 bases). The CDR3 is made up of 13 amino acids. Trimming removed 5 bases at V and 6 bases at J, with 13 bases between. Germline lookup yields CDR1 MNHEY and CDR2 SMNVEV (reference sequence). CDR3 DNA sequence: TGTGCCAGCAGTGAAACAGGGCCCGCTGAAGCTTTCTTT. Its translation is CASSETGPAEAFF.